The clone carrying this TCR beta chain was detected only once. Its antigen is not known. From germline, CDR1 is SGHRS and CDR2 YFSETQ. The V and J ends lost 3 bases and 3 bases respectively, with 15 bases between them. The CDR3 runs to 15 residues. This sample was included in a study of shared clonotypes between healthy human individuals. Study summary: CD4 naive cells filled three plates per donor, CD4 memory three, CD8 naive two and CD8 memory one.

The test was conducted at deep level. This table comes from immunoSEQ multiplex PCR, and its TCRdb copy is limited to in-frame clones, with some not included. The sample consists of hundreds of thousands of clones, 55% to 85% of them appearing once. Study-wide results and limits: The study sampled only blood, and tissue repertoires likely differ.

The TCR was taken from a woman aged 25 to 39 in good health. The J gene is TRBJ2-5, the V gene TRBV5-1, with D tentatively TRBD1 (6 bases). Sequencing was carried out using memory CD4+ T cells sorted from blood. Regarding subset: CD45RA-negative fraction. The DNA for the CDR3 is TGCGCCAGCAGCTCCGATGGACAGAGAGAAGAGACCCAGTACTTC. This sequence encodes CASSSDGQREETQYF.